This TCR beta chain was sequenced for a study of identical twins. In the case of this clonotype: The antigen is undetermined.

Findings and limits, study-wide: Excess twin sharing in beta out-of-frame sequences was weaker. A lower insertion count was a feature of abundant cord blood beta clonotypes, with no such feature in memory repertoires.

TCRdb analysed the 5' RACE reads with MiXCR anew, one entry per CDR3 protein. The sample consists of 450,000 or so distinct CDR3 sequences, 20% to 25% of them appearing once. CDR1 and CDR2 from the germline V gene are LNHDA and SQIVND (reference sequence). The ends were cut back, 5 bases at V and 6 bases at J, with 10 bases in the middle. This CDR3 region has 12 residues. These data also formed part of another study, on T cells expressing NK-cell markers. As reported in that work: HCMV seropositivity characterized most of the eight sequenced donors, and seronegativity one. The CD3+CD56-NKG2C+ fraction was also led by these clonotypes in a few donors.

Sequenced sample: CD4+ T cells sorted from blood. This TCR was sampled from a woman aged 18-29 years in good health. V usage is TRBV19 and J usage is TRBJ1-1; D gene uncertain. The CDR3 DNA is TGTGCCAGTAGTGCGTCTGGAGCTGAAGCTTTCTTT. Translated, it gives CASSASGAEAFF.